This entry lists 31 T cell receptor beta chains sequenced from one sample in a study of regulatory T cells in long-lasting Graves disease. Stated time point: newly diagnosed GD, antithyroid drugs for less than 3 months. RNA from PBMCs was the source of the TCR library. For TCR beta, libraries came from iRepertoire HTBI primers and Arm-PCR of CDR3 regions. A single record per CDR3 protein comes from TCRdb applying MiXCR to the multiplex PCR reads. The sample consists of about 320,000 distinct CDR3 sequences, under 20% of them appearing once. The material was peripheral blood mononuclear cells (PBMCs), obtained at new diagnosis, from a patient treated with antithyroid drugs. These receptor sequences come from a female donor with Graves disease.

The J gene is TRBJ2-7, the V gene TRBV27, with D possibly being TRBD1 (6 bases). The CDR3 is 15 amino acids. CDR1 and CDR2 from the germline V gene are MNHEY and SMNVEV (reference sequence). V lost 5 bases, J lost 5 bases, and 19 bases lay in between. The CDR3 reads CASSPLQQGYHEQYF. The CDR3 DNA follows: TGTGCCAGCAGTCCACTGCAACAGGGCTACCACGAGCAGTACTTC.

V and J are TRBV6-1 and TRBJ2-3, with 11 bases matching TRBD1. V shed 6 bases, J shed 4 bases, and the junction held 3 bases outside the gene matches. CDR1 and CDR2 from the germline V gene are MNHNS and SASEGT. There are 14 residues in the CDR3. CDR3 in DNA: TGTGCCAGCAGCACGGGACAGGGGGCAGATACGCAGTATTTT. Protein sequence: CASSTGQGADTQYF.

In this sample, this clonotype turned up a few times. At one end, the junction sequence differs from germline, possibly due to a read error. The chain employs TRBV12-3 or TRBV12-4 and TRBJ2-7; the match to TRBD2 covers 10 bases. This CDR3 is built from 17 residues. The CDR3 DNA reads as TGTGCCAGCAGTGGACAGGGAAGACTAGCGGGCTTCTACGAACAGTACTTC. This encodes CASSGQGRLAGFYEQYF.

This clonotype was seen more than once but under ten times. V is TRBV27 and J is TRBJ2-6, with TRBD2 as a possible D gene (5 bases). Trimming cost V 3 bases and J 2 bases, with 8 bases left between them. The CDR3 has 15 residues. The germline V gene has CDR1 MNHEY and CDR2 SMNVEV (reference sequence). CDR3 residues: CASSLWGAGANVLTF. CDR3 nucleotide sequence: TGTGCCAGCAGTTTGTGGGGAGCTGGGGCCAACGTCCTGACTTTC.

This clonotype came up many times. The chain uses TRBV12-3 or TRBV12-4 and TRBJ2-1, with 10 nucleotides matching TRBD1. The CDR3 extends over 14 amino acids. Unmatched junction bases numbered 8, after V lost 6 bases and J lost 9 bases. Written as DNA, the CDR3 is TGTGCCAGCAGGACGGGACAGGGGTTCGGTGAGCAGTTCTTC. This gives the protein CASRTGQGFGEQFF.

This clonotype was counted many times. CDR3 bases: TGCGCCAGCAGCTTGGGACAGAAGAACTCTGGAAACACCATATATTTT. It is translated as CASSLGQKNSGNTIYF. The chain couples TRBV5-1 to TRBJ1-3; D might be TRBD1 (5 bases). Germline V gene sequence: CDR1 SGHRS, CDR2 YFSETQ. V shed 0 bases and J shed 0 bases, with 10 bases lying between them. The CDR3 has 16 residues.

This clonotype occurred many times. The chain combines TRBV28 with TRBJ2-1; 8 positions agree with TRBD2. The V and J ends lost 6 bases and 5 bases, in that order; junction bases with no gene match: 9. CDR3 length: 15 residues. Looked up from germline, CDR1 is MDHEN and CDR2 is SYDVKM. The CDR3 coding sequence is TGTGCCAGCAGGGGCCGGACTAGCCGTGACAATGAGCAGTTCTTC. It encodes CASRGRTSRDNEQFF.

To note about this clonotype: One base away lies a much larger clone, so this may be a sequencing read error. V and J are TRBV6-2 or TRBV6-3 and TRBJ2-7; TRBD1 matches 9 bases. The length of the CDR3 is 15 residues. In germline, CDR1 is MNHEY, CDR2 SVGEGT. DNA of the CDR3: TGTGCCAACAGTTACTCGAGGACAGGGGTCTACGAGCAGTACTTC. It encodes CANSYSRTGVYEQYF.

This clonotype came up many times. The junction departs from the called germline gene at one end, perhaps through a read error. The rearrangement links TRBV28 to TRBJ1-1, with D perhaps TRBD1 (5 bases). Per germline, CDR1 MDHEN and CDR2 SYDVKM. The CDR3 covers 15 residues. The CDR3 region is CASSRMGGSNTEASF. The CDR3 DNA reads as TGTGCCAGCAGTCGCATGGGGGGGTCGAACACTGAAGCTTCCTTT.

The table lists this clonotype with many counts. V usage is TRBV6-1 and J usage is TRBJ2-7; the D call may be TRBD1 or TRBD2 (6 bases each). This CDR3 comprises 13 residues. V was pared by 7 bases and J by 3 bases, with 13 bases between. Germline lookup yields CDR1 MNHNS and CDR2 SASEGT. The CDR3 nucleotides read TGTGCCAGCATCAACGGAGGGGGCTACGAGCAGTACTTC. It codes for CASINGGGYEQYF.

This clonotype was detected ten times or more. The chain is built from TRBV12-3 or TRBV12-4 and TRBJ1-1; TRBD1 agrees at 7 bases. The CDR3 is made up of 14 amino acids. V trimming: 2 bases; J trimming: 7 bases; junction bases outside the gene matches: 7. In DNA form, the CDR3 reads TGTGCCAGCAGTTTATGGCAGGGGGAGGGTGAAGCTTTCTTT. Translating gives CASSLWQGEGEAFF.

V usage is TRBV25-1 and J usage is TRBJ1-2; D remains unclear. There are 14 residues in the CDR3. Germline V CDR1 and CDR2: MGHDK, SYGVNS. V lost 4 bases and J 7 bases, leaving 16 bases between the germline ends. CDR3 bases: TGTGCCAGCAGTGTTGACGTTCCGCGACTTGGCTACACCTTC. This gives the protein CASSVDVPRLGYTF.

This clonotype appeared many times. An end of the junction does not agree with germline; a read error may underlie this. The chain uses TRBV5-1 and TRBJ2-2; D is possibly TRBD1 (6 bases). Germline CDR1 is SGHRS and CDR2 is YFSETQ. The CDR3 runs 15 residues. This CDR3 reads CASSLGHSNTGELFF. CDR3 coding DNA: TGCGCCAGCAGTTTGGGACATTCGAACACCGGGGAGCTGTTTTTT.

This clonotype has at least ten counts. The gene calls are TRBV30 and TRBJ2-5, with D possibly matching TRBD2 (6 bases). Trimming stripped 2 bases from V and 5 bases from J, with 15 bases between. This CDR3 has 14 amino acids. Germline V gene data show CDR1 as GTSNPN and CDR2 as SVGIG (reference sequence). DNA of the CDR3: TGTGCCTGGAGTTTCGGGAGCAGGTGGGAGACCCAGTACTTC. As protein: CAWSFGSRWETQYF. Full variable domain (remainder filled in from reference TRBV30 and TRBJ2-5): SQTIHQWPATLVQPVGSPLSLECTVEGTSNPNLYWYRQAAGRGLQLLFYSVGIGQISSEVPQNLSASRPQDRQFILSSKKLLLSDSGFYLCAWSFGSRWETQYFGPGTRLLVL.

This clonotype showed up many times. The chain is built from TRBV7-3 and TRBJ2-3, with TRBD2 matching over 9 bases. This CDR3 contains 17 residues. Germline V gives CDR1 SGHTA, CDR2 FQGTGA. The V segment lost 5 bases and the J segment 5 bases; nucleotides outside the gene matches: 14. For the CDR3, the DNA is TGTGCCAGCAGCCAGAATTCGGGACTAGCAAGTGTAGATACGCAGTATTTT. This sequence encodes CASSQNSGLASVDTQYF. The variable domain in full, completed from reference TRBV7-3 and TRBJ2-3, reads GAGVSQTPSNKVTEKGKYVELRCDPISGHTALYWYRQSLGQGPEFLIYFQGTGAADDSGLPNDRFFAVRPEGSVSTLKIQRTERGDSAVYLCASSQNSGLASVDTQYFGPGTRLTVL.

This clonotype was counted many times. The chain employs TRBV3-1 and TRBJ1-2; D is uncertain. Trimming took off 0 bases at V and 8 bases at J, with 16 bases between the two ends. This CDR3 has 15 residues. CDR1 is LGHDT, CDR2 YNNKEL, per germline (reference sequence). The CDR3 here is CASSQDISPGEGYTF. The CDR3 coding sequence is TGTGCCAGCAGCCAAGACATCTCGCCGGGAGAAGGCTACACCTTC.

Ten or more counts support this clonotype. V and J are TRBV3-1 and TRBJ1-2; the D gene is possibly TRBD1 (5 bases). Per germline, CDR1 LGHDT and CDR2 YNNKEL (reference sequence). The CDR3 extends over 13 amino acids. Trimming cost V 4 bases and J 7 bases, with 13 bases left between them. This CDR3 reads CASSPRGGGGYTF. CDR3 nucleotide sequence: TGTGCCAGCAGCCCAAGGGGAGGTGGTGGCTACACCTTC.

CDR3 residues: CASSLWGVRGTRGGDTQYF. The CDR3 DNA reads TGTGCCAGCAGTTTATGGGGCGTTCGGGGGACGCGGGGAGGGGATACGCAGTATTTT. The V and J genes are TRBV11-2 and TRBJ2-3, with 7 nucleotides matching TRBD2. Germline assignment: CDR1 SGHAT and CDR2 FQNNGV. Trimming at V came to 6 bases and at J to 6 bases, leaving 24 bases not matched to a gene. The CDR3 runs 19 residues.

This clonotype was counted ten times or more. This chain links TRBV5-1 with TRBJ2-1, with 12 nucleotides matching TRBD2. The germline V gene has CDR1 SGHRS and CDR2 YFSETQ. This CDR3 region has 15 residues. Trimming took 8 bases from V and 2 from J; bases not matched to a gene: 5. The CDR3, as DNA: TGCGCCAGTAAGACTAGCGGGAGAACCTACAATGAGCAGTTCTTC. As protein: CASKTSGRTYNEQFF.

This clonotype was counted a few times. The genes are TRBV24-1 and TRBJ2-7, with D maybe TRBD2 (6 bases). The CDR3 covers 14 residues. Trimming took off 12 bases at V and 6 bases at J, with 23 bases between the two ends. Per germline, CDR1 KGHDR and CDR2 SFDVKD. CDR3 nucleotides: TGTGCCTTCTCCACCCGGGACTCCCTCTTCGAGCAGTACTTC. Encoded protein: CAFSTRDSLFEQYF.

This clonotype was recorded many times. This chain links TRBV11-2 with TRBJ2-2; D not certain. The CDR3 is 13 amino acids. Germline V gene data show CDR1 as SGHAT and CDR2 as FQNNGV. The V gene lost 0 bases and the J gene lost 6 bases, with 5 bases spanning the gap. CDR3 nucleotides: TGTGCCAGCAGCTTAGATCTGTCCGGGGAGCTGTTTTTT. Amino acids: CASSLDLSGELFF.

The CDR3 nucleotides are TGCGCCAGCAGCCAAGGGAGAGTAATGGATACGCAGTATTTT. It specifies CASSQGRVMDTQYF. The rearrangement links TRBV4-1 to TRBJ2-3, with no clear D. Germline CDR1 reads MGHRA; CDR2 reads YSYEKL. The CDR3 covers 14 residues. Deletions cut 1 base from V and 6 bases from J, with 11 bases between.

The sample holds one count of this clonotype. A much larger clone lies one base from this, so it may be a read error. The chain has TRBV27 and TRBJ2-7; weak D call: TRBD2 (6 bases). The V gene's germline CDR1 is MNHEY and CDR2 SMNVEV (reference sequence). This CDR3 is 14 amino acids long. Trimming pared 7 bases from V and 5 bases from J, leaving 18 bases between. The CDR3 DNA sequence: TGTGCCAGCACCCTCGGGGCGGGGTACCACGAGCAGTACTTC. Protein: CASTLGAGYHEQYF.

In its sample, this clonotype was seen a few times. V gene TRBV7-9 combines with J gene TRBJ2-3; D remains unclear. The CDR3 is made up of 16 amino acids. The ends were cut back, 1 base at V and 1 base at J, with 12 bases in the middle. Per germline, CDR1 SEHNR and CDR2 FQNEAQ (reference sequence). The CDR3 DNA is TGTGCCAGCAGCTTAGGTGGAGTTGGGGGCACAGATACGCAGTATTTT. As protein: CASSLGGVGGTDTQYF. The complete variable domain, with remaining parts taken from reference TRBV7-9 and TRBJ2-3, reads DTGVSQNPRHKITKRGQNVTFRCDPISEHNRLYWYRQTLGQGPEFLTYFQNEAQLEKSRLLSDRFSAERPKGSFSTLEIQRTEQGDSAMYLCASSLGGVGGTDTQYFGPGTRLTVL.

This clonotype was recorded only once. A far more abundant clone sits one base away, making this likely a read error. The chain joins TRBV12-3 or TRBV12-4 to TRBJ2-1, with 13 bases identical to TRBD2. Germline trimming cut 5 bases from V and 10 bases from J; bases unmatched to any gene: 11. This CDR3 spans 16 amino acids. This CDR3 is CASSPSGLAGVYEQFF. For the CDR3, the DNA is TGTGCCAGCAGTCCATCTGGACTAGCGGGAGTTTACGAGCAGTTCTTC.

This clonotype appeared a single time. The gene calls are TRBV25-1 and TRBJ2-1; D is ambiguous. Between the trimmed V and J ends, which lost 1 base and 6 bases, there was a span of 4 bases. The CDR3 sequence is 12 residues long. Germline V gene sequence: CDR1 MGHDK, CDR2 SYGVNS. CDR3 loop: CASSEFGNEQFF. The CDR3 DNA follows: TGTGCCAGCAGTGAATTCGGCAATGAGCAGTTCTTC. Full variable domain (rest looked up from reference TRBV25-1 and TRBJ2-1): EADIYQTPRYLVIGTGKKITLECSQTMGHDKMYWYQQDPGMELHLIHYSYGVNSTEKGDLSSESTVSRIRTEHFPLTLESARPSHTSQYLCASSEFGNEQFFGPGTRLTVL.

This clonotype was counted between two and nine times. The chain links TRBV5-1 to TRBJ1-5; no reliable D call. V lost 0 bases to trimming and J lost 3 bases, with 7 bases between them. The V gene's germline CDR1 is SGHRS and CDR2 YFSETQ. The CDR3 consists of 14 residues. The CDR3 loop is CASSLDGDNQPQHF. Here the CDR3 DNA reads TGCGCCAGCAGCTTGGATGGGGACAATCAGCCCCAGCATTTT.

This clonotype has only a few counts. The CDR3 DNA follows: TGTGCCAGCAGCCAGTCGGACACCGACTCCTACAATGAGCAGTTCTTC. This codes for CASSQSDTDSYNEQFF. The chain combines TRBV14 with TRBJ2-1; weak D call: TRBD1 (5 bases). Germline values: CDR1 SGHDN, CDR2 FVKESK. V was trimmed by 3 bases and J by 0 bases, leaving 12 bases between them. The CDR3 runs to 16 residues.

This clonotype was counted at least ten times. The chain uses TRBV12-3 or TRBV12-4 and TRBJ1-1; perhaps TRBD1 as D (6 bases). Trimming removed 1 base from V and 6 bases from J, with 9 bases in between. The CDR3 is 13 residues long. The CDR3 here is CASSLGGPAEAFF. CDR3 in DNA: TGTGCCAGCAGTTTAGGGGGGCCGGCTGAAGCTTTCTTT.

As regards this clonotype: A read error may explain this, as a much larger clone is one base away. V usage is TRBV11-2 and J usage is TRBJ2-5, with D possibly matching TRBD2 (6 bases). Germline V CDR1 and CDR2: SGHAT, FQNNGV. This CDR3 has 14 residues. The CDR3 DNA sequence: TGTGCCAGCAGCTTATGGGGACTGGGAGAGACCCGGTACTTC. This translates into CASSLWGLGETRYF.

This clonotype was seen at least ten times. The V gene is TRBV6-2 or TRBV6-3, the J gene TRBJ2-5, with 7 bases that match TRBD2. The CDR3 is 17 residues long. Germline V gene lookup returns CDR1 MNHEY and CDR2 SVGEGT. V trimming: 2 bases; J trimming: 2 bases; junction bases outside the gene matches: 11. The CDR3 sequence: CASSYGAGRASQETQYF. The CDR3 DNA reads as TGTGCCAGCAGTTACGGGGCAGGGAGGGCTTCACAAGAGACCCAGTACTTC.